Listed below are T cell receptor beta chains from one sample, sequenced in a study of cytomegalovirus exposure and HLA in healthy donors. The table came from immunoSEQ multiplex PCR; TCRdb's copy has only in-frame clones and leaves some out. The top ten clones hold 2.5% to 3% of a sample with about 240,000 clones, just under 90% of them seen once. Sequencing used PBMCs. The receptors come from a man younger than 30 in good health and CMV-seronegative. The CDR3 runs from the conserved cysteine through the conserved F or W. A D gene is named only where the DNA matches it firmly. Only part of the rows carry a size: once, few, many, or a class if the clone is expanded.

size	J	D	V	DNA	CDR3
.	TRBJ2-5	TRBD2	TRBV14	TGTGCCAGCAGCCCCTATAGCGGGGGGGGCGAGACCCAGTACTTC	CASSPYSGGGETQYF
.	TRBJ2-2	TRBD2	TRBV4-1	TGCGCCAGCAGCCAAGGGGGGGGGACTAGCCGCAGACTGTTTTTT	CASSQGGGTSRRLFF
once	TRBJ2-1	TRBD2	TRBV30	TGTGCCTGGGACCCGGCGGGGGACAATGAGCAGTTCTTC	CAWDPAGDNEQFF
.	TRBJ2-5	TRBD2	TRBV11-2	TGTGCCAGCAGCCCCTGGACTAGCGGAGAGACCCAGTACTTC	CASSPWTSGETQYF
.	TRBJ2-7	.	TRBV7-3	TGTGCCAGCAGCTCTCCGGTTACCCGGGACAACTACGAGCAGTACTTC	CASSSPVTRDNYEQYF
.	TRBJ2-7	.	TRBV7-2	TGTGCCAGCAGCTTAGCCCCTCGCTCCTACGAGCAGTACTTC	CASSLAPRSYEQYF
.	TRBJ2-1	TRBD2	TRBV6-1	TGTGCCAGCAGTGAAGGACTAGCGGGAGGTCTGAATGAGCAGTTCTTC	CASSEGLAGGLNEQFF
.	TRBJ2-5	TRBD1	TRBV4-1	TGCGCCAGCAGCCCTACCGGGACAGGGGAAGAGACCCAGTACTTC	CASSPTGTGEETQYF
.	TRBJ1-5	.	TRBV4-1	TGCGCCAGCAGCCAAGAGGGGCAGGATCATCAGCCCCAGCATTTT	CASSQEGQDHQPQHF
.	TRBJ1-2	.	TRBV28	TGTGCCAGCAGTTTGGGGGGAAAGTGGTGGTACACCTTC	CASSLGGKWWYTF
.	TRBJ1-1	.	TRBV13	TGTGCCAGCAGCTTAAGGGGTTGGGAAGCTTTCTTT	CASSLRGWEAFF
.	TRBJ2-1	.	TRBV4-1	TGCGCCAGCAGCCAAGATGGAGGGGTGGCCTACAATGAGCAGTTCTTC	CASSQDGGVAYNEQFF
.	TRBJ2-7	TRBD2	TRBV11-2	TGTGCCAGCAGCTCGGGGGGGGCCGCCGAGCAGTACTTC	CASSSGGAAEQYF
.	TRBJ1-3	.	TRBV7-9	TGTGCCAGCAGCTCCCAAGGAAACACCATATATTTT	CASSSQGNTIYF
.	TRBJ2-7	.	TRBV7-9	TGTGCCAGCAGCTCGGGCGGGTCCTACGAGCAGTACTTC	CASSSGGSYEQYF
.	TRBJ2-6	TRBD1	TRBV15	TGTGCCACCAGCAGAGGGGGACAGGCTGGGGCCAACGTCCTGACTTTC	CATSRGGQAGANVLTF